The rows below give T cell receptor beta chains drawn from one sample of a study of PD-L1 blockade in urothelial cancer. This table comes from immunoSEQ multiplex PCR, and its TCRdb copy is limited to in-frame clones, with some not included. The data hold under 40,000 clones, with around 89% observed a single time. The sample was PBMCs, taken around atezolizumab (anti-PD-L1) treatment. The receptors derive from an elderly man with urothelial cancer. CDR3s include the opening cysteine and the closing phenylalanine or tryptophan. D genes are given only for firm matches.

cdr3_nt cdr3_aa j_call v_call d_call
TGTGCCAGCAGCCCCGGTCCCCGGGACAGGCGCACAGATACGCAGTATTTT CASSPGPRDRRTDTQYF TRBJ2-3 TRBV11-2 TRBD1
TGTGCCAGCAGCTTGGGGCTTTTCACCGGGGAGCTGTTTTTT CASSLGLFTGELFF TRBJ2-2 TRBV5-6 -
TGTGCCAGCAGTGTTCAAGACAGGGGGCTCTATGGCTACACCTTC CASSVQDRGLYGYTF TRBJ1-2 TRBV6-1 TRBD1
TGCGCCAGCAGCTTGGGGGGACTTAGGAACACCGGGGAGCTGTTTTTT CASSLGGLRNTGELFF TRBJ2-2 TRBV5-1 -
TGTGCCACCAGCAGAGTGCAAGGGGCGAGCAATCAGCCCCAGCATTTT CATSRVQGASNQPQHF TRBJ1-5 TRBV15 -
TGTGCCAGTAGTATAGTAAACAATGAGCAGTTCTTC CASSIVNNEQFF TRBJ2-1 TRBV19 -
TGTGCCAGCAGCTTAGCGGGAGTACCCCTCATAGACCGGTTCTTC CASSLAGVPLIDRFF TRBJ2-1 TRBV11-2 -
TGTGCCAGCAGCTTGACTAGCGGGTTCTACGAGCAGTACTTC CASSLTSGFYEQYF TRBJ2-7 TRBV5-6 TRBD2
TGTGCCAGCTCACTGAACACGGACAGCTCGGTCTTT CASSLNTDSSVF TRBJ1-1 TRBV18 -
TGTGCCAGCCGCATTACAGGGGGTGAGACCCAGTACTTC CASRITGGETQYF TRBJ2-5 TRBV7-2 TRBD1
TGTGCCAGCAGCCGGCGGGGCGGGATTGGGTTCATTCAGTACTTC CASSRRGGIGFIQYF TRBJ2-4 TRBV28 -
TGTGCCAGCGGAGGCGGGGGGTATGGCTACACCTTC CASGGGGYGYTF TRBJ1-2 TRBV5-6 -
TGTGCCAGCAGTTTCCGACTAGCGGGTGGCGAGCAGTACTTC CASSFRLAGGEQYF TRBJ2-7 TRBV27 TRBD2
TGCGCCAGCAGCTCGGGACTAGCGGGAGGGCAAGAGACCCAGTACTTC CASSSGLAGGQETQYF TRBJ2-5 TRBV5-1 TRBD2
TGTGCCAGCTCACGAGGAGGAGCCTATGGCTACACCTTC CASSRGGAYGYTF TRBJ1-2 TRBV18 -
TGTGCCAGCAGCTTGGACGGGACTGGGGCCAACGTCCTGACTTTC CASSLDGTGANVLTF TRBJ2-6 TRBV5-6 -